What follows are 29 T cell receptor beta chains derived from one specimen sequenced in a study of T cells expressing NK-cell markers. For each CDR3 protein, TCRdb gives one entry from its re-call of the 5' RACE reads, without DNA. Recorded for this sample: some 440,000 distinct CDR3 sequences. Sequencing input: blood T cells: a sorted CD56 or NKG2C T cell subset, CD4+ or CD8+ T cells, or bulk PBMC T cells (not recorded which). These receptors came from a woman in her forties or fifties in good health.

This chain uses TRBV29-1 with TRBJ2-7; TCRdb designates TRBD1, a call that cannot be tested without DNA. The CDR3 runs 13 residues. Germline CDR1 is SQVTM and CDR2 is ANQGSEA. The CDR3 sequence is CSTPGTGEFEQYF.

This chain connects TRBV9 to TRBJ2-1; the D gene TCRdb calls, TRBD1, cannot be checked with no DNA. Germline V gene lookup returns CDR1 SGDLS and CDR2 YYNGEE. The CDR3 is 14 amino acids. The CDR3 reads CASSVGTGPNEQFF.

The V gene is TRBV19, the J gene TRBJ2-3; TCRdb designates TRBD1, a call that cannot be tested without DNA. This CDR3 is 16 amino acids long. Germline CDR1 reads LNHDA; CDR2 reads SQIVND (reference sequence). Here the CDR3 reads CASSIRGRLTTDTQYF.

The genes are TRBV9 and TRBJ2-7; TCRdb's assignment of TRBD2 cannot be checked, as there is no DNA. The CDR3 totals 19 residues. Per the germline V gene, CDR1 is SGDLS and CDR2 is YYNGEE. The CDR3 sequence: CASSVDGVRVARRAYEQYF.

The chain employs TRBV5-6 and TRBJ1-1; TCRdb calls TRBD1, which cannot be checked without DNA. Germline values: CDR1 SGHDT, CDR2 YYEEEE. The CDR3 totals 15 residues. This CDR3 is CASSQGPTGGTEAFF.

The rearrangement links TRBV6-2 or TRBV6-3 to TRBJ2-5; the D gene TCRdb calls, TRBD1, cannot be checked with no DNA. The CDR3 consists of 15 residues. The germline gives CDR1 MNHEY, CDR2 SVGEGT. The CDR3 protein is CASSSPSGAKETQYF.

This chain connects TRBV18 to TRBJ2-4; TCRdb gives TRBD2 as the D gene, but with no DNA this cannot be confirmed. CDR1 is KGHSH, CDR2 LQKENI, per germline. This CDR3 is 14 amino acids long. The CDR3 sequence: CASSPLGRENIQYF.

The rearrangement joins TRBV12-3 or TRBV12-4 to TRBJ2-5. There are 12 residues in the CDR3. The CDR3 here is CASKRIQETQYF.

V gene TRBV5-1 combines with J gene TRBJ2-3; TCRdb names TRBD1, which stays unverified in the absence of DNA. CDR3 size: 15 residues. Germline loops: CDR1 SGHRS, CDR2 YFSETQ. The CDR3 sequence is CASSLVTGTTDTQYF. Full variable domain (remainder filled in from reference TRBV5-1 and TRBJ2-3): KAGVTQTPRYLIKTRGQQVTLSCSPISGHRSVSWYQQTPGQGLQFLFEYFSETQRNKGNFPGRFSGRQFSNSRSEMNVSTLELGDSALYLCASSLVTGTTDTQYFGPGTRLTVL.

The chain employs TRBV4-2 and TRBJ2-3; TCRdb calls TRBD2, which cannot be checked without DNA. Germline CDR1 LGHNA, CDR2 YNFKEQ. The CDR3 loop spans 17 amino acids. This chain's CDR3 is CASSQEQGSGRLNTQYF.

CDR3 region: CASSLWTANTEAFF. V gene TRBV7-7 combines with J gene TRBJ1-1; TCRdb's D call, TRBD1, is unchecked because there is no DNA. Germline V lookup: CDR1 SSHAT, CDR2 FNYEAQ (reference sequence). This CDR3 has 14 amino acids.

The chain recombines TRBV18 with TRBJ1-2; lacking DNA, the TRBD1 call made by TCRdb goes unchecked. The germline V gene encodes CDR1 KGHSH and CDR2 LQKENI. The CDR3 is 11 amino acids. The CDR3 region is CAALGISGYTF.

This rearrangement joins TRBV12-3 or TRBV12-4 to TRBJ2-2; as DNA is missing, the TRBD1 call by TCRdb cannot be tested. The length of the CDR3 is 18 residues. The CDR3 spells CASSLRGSGQGSTGELFF.

V usage is TRBV2 and J usage is TRBJ2-5; lacking DNA, the TRBD2 call made by TCRdb goes unchecked. The CDR3 covers 14 residues. The germline CDR1 and CDR2 sequences are SNHLY and FYNNEI. The CDR3 here is CASSEGTYKETQYF. Full variable domain (rest looked up from reference TRBV2 and TRBJ2-5): EPEVTQTPSHQVTQMGQEVILRCVPISNHLYFYWYRQILGQKVEFLVSFYNNEISEKSEIFDDQFSVERPDGSNFTLKIRSTKLEDSAMYFCASSEGTYKETQYFGPGTRLLVL.

The gene calls are TRBV7-8 and TRBJ2-5; TCRdb's assignment of TRBD2 cannot be checked, as there is no DNA. Germline V gene sequence: CDR1 SGHVS, CDR2 FQNEAQ. The length of the CDR3 is 14 residues. This CDR3 is CASSLVGSDETQYF.

The CDR3 sequence is CASSWGWGALMNTEAFF. The rearrangement links TRBV5-1 to TRBJ1-1; TCRdb's D call, TRBD1, is unchecked because there is no DNA. Germline loops: CDR1 SGHRS, CDR2 YFSETQ. The CDR3 is made up of 17 amino acids.

The chain carries TRBV6-1 and TRBJ2-3. The V gene's germline CDR1 is MNHNS and CDR2 SASEGT. The CDR3 has 14 amino acids. CDR3 sequence: CASTPTPSTDTQYF.

The gene calls are TRBV3-1 and TRBJ2-5; TCRdb proposes TRBD2, but this gene call is untestable without DNA. CDR1 is LGHDT and CDR2 is YNNKEL in the germline V gene (reference sequence). This CDR3 has 16 amino acids. This CDR3 reads CASSSQRDGFRETQYF.

This chain uses TRBV7-2 with TRBJ2-2; TCRdb's D call of TRBD1 is untestable without DNA. CDR1 and CDR2 from the germline V gene are SGHTA and FQGNSA. The CDR3 contains 17 residues. CDR3 protein: CASSLWPGQSNTGELFF.

The chain combines TRBV5-1 with TRBJ1-1; without DNA, the TCRdb call of TRBD1 cannot be checked. Germline values: CDR1 SGHRS, CDR2 YFSETQ. The CDR3 length is 13 residues. The CDR3 protein is CASSLSAGAEAFF.

The V and J genes are TRBV12-3 or TRBV12-4 and TRBJ1-1; the TRBD1 assignment by TCRdb is unverifiable without DNA. There are 12 residues in the CDR3. CDR3 residues: CASLRGSTEAFF.

The rearrangement uses TRBV4-2 and TRBJ2-5; the TCRdb call, TRBD1, lacks DNA for checking. Germline V gene lookup returns CDR1 LGHNA and CDR2 YNFKEQ. This CDR3 has 15 amino acids. The CDR3 protein is CASSQDSGLGETQYF.

This chain connects TRBV4-1 to TRBJ2-2; TCRdb returns TRBD1, unconfirmable since there is no DNA. The length of the CDR3 is 19 residues. CDR1 and CDR2 (germline): MGHRA, YSYEKL. The CDR3 here is CASSHRRDRGRKDTGELFF.

The genes are TRBV6-1 and TRBJ2-1; as DNA is missing, the TRBD2 call by TCRdb cannot be tested. The CDR3 has 15 residues. The germline CDR1 and CDR2 sequences are MNHNS and SASEGT. The CDR3 loop reads CASNLSGRARNEQFF.

The chain joins TRBV5-1 to TRBJ2-3. Germline loops: CDR1 SGHRS, CDR2 YFSETQ. The CDR3 runs to 17 residues. CDR3 residues: CASSLGLLGSTQDTQYF.

V and J are TRBV7-9 and TRBJ2-2; there is no DNA to check the TCRdb D call of TRBD2. In germline, CDR1 is SEHNR, CDR2 FQNEAQ (reference sequence). This CDR3 has 18 residues. The CDR3 spells CASSPGTSGRTDTGELFF.

This chain links TRBV9 with TRBJ1-1; TCRdb lists TRBD1, though no DNA is available to test this call. The length of the CDR3 is 13 residues. Germline CDR1 is SGDLS and CDR2 is YYNGEE. Here the CDR3 reads CASSVSNTGLAFF.

The chain has TRBV10-3 and TRBJ1-2; TCRdb lists TRBD1, though no DNA is available to test this call. This CDR3 spans 12 amino acids. Germline CDR1 reads ENHRY; CDR2 reads SYGVKD. CDR3 region: CATRDALGGYTF.

The rearrangement uses TRBV18 and TRBJ2-1; TCRdb designates TRBD1, a call that cannot be tested without DNA. Germline CDR1 and CDR2: KGHSH and LQKENI. The CDR3 sequence is 14 residues long. CDR3 protein: CASSPGQGFGEQFF. The full variable domain, in which reference TRBV18 and TRBJ2-1 provide the parts outside the CDR3, is NAGVMQNPRHLVRRRGQEARLRCSPMKGHSHVYWYRQLPEEGLKFMVYLQKENIIDESGMPKERFSAEFPKEGPSILRIQQVVRGDSAAYFCASSPGQGFGEQFFGPGTRLTVL.